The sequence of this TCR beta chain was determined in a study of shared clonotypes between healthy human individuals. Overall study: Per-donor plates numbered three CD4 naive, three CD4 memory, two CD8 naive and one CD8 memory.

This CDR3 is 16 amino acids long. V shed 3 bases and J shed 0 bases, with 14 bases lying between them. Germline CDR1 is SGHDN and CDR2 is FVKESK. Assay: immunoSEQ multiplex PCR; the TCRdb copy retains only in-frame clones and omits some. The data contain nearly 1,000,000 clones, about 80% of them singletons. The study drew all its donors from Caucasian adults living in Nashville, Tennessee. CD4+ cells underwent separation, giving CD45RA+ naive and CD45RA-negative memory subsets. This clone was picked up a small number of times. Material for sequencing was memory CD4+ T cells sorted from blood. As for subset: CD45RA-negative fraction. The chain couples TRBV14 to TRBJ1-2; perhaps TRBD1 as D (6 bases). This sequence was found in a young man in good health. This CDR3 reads CASSHHNRVPNYGYTF. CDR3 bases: TGTGCCAGCAGCCATCACAACAGGGTCCCTAACTATGGCTACACCTTC. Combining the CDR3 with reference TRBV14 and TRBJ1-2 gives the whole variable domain EAGVTQFPSHSVIEKGQTVTLRCDPISGHDNLYWYRRVMGKEIKFLLHFVKESKQDESGMPNNRFLAERTGGTYSTLKVQPAELEDSGVYFCASSHHNRVPNYGYTFGSGTRLTVV.